This entry describes one T cell receptor (beta chain). Its specificity is not known. TRB was amplified from about 250-500 ng of blood genomic DNA. This sample was included in a study of T and B cells in COVID-19 patients. In the study overall: COVID-19 patients gave peripheral blood either during active infection or after recovery. Active-infection patients were older, median roughly 62 years, than recovered patients, median about 32 years. Study-wide results and limits: Clonality of TRB repertoires was high in active COVID-19; recovery brought above-healthy diversity and richness.

Multiplex PCR with BIOMED2 TRB-A/B primer pools amplified TRB rearrangements. One entry per CDR3 protein results from TCRdb running MiXCR on the multiplex PCR reads. The sample includes some 13,000 distinct CDR3 sequences, about 25% of them seen just once. Germline trimming cut 6 bases from V and 5 bases from J; bases unmatched to any gene: 5. CDR1 is LNHDA and CDR2 is SQIVND in the germline V gene (reference sequence). The CDR3 length is 13 residues. Sample: blood. The sequence was collected from a human donor who had recovered from COVID-19. This rearrangement joins TRBV19 to TRBJ2-7; 9 nucleotides match TRBD1. CDR3 nucleotide sequence: TGTGCCAGTAGCCGGGACAGGGTCCACGAGCAGTACTTC. Residues: CASSRDRVHEQYF. Complete variable domain (other parts from reference TRBV19 and TRBJ2-7): DGGITQSPKYLFRKEGQNVTLSCEQNLNHDAMYWYRQDPGQGLRLIYYSQIVNDFQKGDIAEGYSVSREKKESFPLTVTSAQKNPTAFYLCASSRDRVHEQYFGPGTRLTVT.